The 13 T cell receptor beta chains given below trace back to one sample, sequenced in a study of T cell responses to AZD1222 COVID-19 vaccine. The table came from immunoSEQ multiplex PCR; TCRdb's copy has only in-frame clones and leaves some out. This table has 200,000 to 250,000 clones, 85% to 95% appearing once. The sample consisted of peripheral blood, taken on day 0 of MenACWY control vaccination. Receptors were obtained from an adult in good health.

This rearrangement joins TRBV23-1 to TRBJ2-7; 9 positions agree with TRBD1. TRBV23-1 belongs to the ORF category, with a function that is uncertain. Losses at the gene ends were 6 bases for V and 0 bases for J; bases not matched to a gene: 3. This CDR3 comprises 14 residues. The DNA of the CDR3 is TGCGCCAGCAGCCGGGACAGGGACTCCTACGAGCAGTACTTC. It is translated as CASSRDRDSYEQYF.

V usage is TRBV4-1 and J usage is TRBJ1-3; TRBD1 is a possible D gene (5 bases). V gave up 0 bases and J gave up 0 bases, with 9 bases separating them. Germline V lookup: CDR1 MGHRA, CDR2 YSYEKL. The CDR3 length is 16 residues. DNA for the CDR3: TGCGCCAGCAGCCAAGAGGGTACAGGCTCTGGAAACACCATATATTTT. Its translation: CASSQEGTGSGNTIYF.

The chain couples TRBV7-9 to TRBJ2-3, with a weak D call TRBD2 (5 bases). The CDR3 length is 14 residues. V was cut by 0 bases and J by 5 bases, with 9 bases left in between. Germline-derived CDR1 and CDR2 are SEHNR and FQNEAQ (reference sequence). The CDR3 loop reads CASSLASRVDTQYF. The CDR3 DNA reads as TGTGCCAGCAGCTTAGCGTCGAGGGTAGATACGCAGTATTTT.

This clone was detected once. The chain joins TRBV3-1 (or the pseudogene TRBV3-2) to TRBJ2-7; D not certain. CDR3 size: 11 residues. The V gene lost 3 bases and the J gene lost 2 bases, with 2 bases spanning the gap. Per germline, CDR1 LGHDT and CDR2 YNNKEL (reference sequence). The CDR3 here is CASSHTYEQYF. CDR3 in DNA: TGTGCCAGCAGCCATACCTACGAGCAGTACTTC.

The chain couples TRBV7-9 to TRBJ1-3, with D maybe TRBD1 (5 bases). The CDR3 runs to 18 residues. In germline, CDR1 is SEHNR, CDR2 FQNEAQ (reference sequence). V dropped 0 bases and J dropped 2 bases, with 17 bases sitting between them. As DNA, the CDR3 is TGTGCCAGCAGCTTAGCTCCGGGGGACGGCCGAACTGGAAACACCATATATTTT. Its protein is CASSLAPGDGRTGNTIYF.

The gene calls are TRBV7-2 and TRBJ1-2; 7 nucleotides agree with TRBD1. Losses at the gene ends were 4 bases for V and 8 bases for J; bases not matched to a gene: 7. The CDR3 consists of 13 residues. CDR1 and CDR2 from the germline V gene are SGHTA and FQGNSA. The CDR3 loop reads CASSSRGGKGYTF. The CDR3 coding sequence is TGTGCCAGCAGCTCCAGGGGGGGGAAGGGCTACACCTTC.

The chain recombines TRBV6-1 with TRBJ1-2; D is perhaps TRBD1 (5 bases). Germline V lookup: CDR1 MNHNS, CDR2 SASEGT. V lost 0 bases to trimming and J lost 4 bases, with 12 bases between them. The CDR3 is 15 amino acids. The CDR3 reads CASSEAAGLFYGYTF. CDR3 DNA: TGTGCCAGCAGTGAAGCAGCAGGGCTGTTCTATGGCTACACCTTC.

The rearrangement uses TRBV4-2 and TRBJ2-3; tentatively, D is TRBD1 (5 bases). The V end was cut by 4 bases, the J end by 0 bases, with 20 bases between. The CDR3 has 18 amino acids. Looked up from germline, CDR1 is LGHNA and CDR2 is YNFKEQ. The CDR3 loop is CASSPSPGQLGSTDTQYF. The CDR3 DNA is TGTGCCAGCAGCCCTTCCCCAGGGCAGCTGGGTAGCACAGATACGCAGTATTTT.

The chain carries TRBV6-5 and TRBJ1-4, with a tentative D call TRBD1 (6 bases). Germline CDR1 and CDR2: MNHEY and SVGAGI. This CDR3 is 14 amino acids long. Trimming pared 0 bases from V and 8 bases from J, leaving 10 bases between. DNA for the CDR3: TGTGCCAGCAGTTACTCAGGGGGGAGGGAAAAACTGTTTTTT. The encoded protein is CASSYSGGREKLFF.

The rearrangement links TRBV29-1 to TRBJ2-7; D uncertain. Per the germline V gene, CDR1 is SQVTM and CDR2 is ANQGSEA. Trimming removed 5 bases from V and 4 bases from J, with 18 bases in between. The CDR3 length is 14 residues. This chain's CDR3 is CSVTSLSGNYEQYF. The CDR3 DNA reads TGCAGCGTTACCTCGTTATCGGGCAATTACGAGCAGTACTTC.

The chain's CDR3 is CATSRVGTGEGQPQHF. CDR3 DNA: TGTGCCACCAGCAGAGTAGGGACAGGGGAGGGTCAGCCCCAGCATTTT. This chain uses TRBV15 with TRBJ1-5; 10 bases are a match to TRBD1. Germline CDR1 and CDR2: LNHNV and YYDKDF (reference sequence). The CDR3 runs 16 residues. Germline trimming cut 1 base from V and 6 bases from J; bases unmatched to any gene: 6.

V is TRBV6-2 or TRBV6-3 and J is TRBJ2-1; no firm D call. From germline, CDR1 is MNHEY and CDR2 SVGEGT. V shed 5 bases and J shed 2 bases, with 16 bases lying between them. The CDR3 totals 16 residues. CDR3: CASSPVFVRTYNEQFF. CDR3 sequence (DNA): TGTGCCAGCAGTCCCGTCTTCGTCAGGACCTACAATGAGCAGTTCTTC.

The chain recombines TRBV9 with TRBJ1-1; 8 bases match TRBD1. In germline, CDR1 is SGDLS, CDR2 YYNGEE. After removal of 1 base from V and 5 bases from J, the junction contained 7 bases not matched to a gene. The CDR3 consists of 15 residues. The CDR3: CASSVSQGARTEAFF. The CDR3 nucleotides read TGTGCCAGCAGCGTAAGCCAGGGGGCACGAACTGAAGCTTTCTTT.